This entry lists 26 T cell receptor beta chains sequenced from one sample in a study of blood T cell repertoires in COVID-19. TCRdb's copy holds only in-frame clones and misses some; the assay was immunoSEQ multiplex PCR. Of about 84,000 clones in the sample, 80% to 90% were seen once. Sequenced material: peripheral blood. These receptor sequences come from a man of 80 years or more with active or convalescent COVID-19.

The V call is TRBV2, the J call TRBJ2-3, with no clear D. There are 10 residues in the CDR3. Trimming shortened V by 7 bases and J by 7 bases, and 6 bases separated the two germline ends. Germline-derived CDR1 and CDR2 are SNHLY and FYNNEI. In DNA, the CDR3 is TGTGCCAGCAACGAGAATACGCAGTATTTT. Amino acid sequence: CASNENTQYF.

The gene calls are TRBV2 and TRBJ2-2, with D perhaps TRBD2 (5 bases). Germline-derived CDR1 and CDR2 are SNHLY and FYNNEI. The CDR3 covers 13 residues. Trimming took off 4 bases at V and 7 bases at J, with 10 bases between the two ends. CDR3 sequence: CASSGLRDGELFF. Here the CDR3 DNA reads TGTGCCAGCAGTGGGTTGAGGGACGGGGAGCTGTTTTTT.

The CDR3 loop reads CASSPGQGIYGYTF. The CDR3 coding sequence is TGCGCCAGCAGCCCGGGACAGGGGATCTATGGCTACACCTTC. The chain employs TRBV5-1 and TRBJ1-2, with 10 bases aligning to TRBD1. CDR1 is SGHRS and CDR2 is YFSETQ in the germline V gene. The CDR3 is 14 amino acids. V was pared by 4 bases and J by 4 bases, with 4 bases of the junction left unmatched. The full variable domain, completed using reference TRBV5-1 and TRBJ1-2, is KAGVTQTPRYLIKTRGQQVTLSCSPISGHRSVSWYQQTPGQGLQFLFEYFSETQRNKGNFPGRFSGRQFSNSRSEMNVSTLELGDSALYLCASSPGQGIYGYTFGSGTRLTVV.

The chain combines TRBV28 with TRBJ1-6, with 7 bases identical to TRBD1. The length of the CDR3 is 13 residues. V lost 3 bases, J lost 9 bases, and 2 bases stayed unmatched. In germline, CDR1 is MDHEN, CDR2 SYDVKM. CDR3 region: CASSLGQFSPLHF. The CDR3 DNA sequence: TGTGCCAGCAGTTTGGGACAGTTTTCACCCCTCCACTTT. Looking up the rest from reference TRBV28 and TRBJ1-6 gives the full variable domain: DVKVTQSSRYLVKRTGEKVFLECVQDMDHENMFWYRQDPGLGLRLIYFSYDVKMKEKGDIPEGYSVSREKKERFSLILESASTNQTSMYLCASSLGQFSPLHFGNGTRLTVT.

V and J are TRBV6-1 and TRBJ1-5; D is unclear. This CDR3 region has 18 residues. The V end lost 1 base, the J end lost 0 bases, and 16 bases lay between the germline ends. From germline, CDR1 is MNHNS and CDR2 SASEGT. The CDR3 protein is CASSEGSLGRYSNQPQHF. CDR3 nucleotides: TGTGCCAGCAGTGAAGGCTCCCTGGGGAGGTATAGCAATCAGCCCCAGCATTTT.

This chain links TRBV10-3 with TRBJ2-7; possibly TRBD2 for D (5 bases). Trimming removed 3 bases from V and 5 bases from J, with 14 bases in between. The CDR3 totals 14 residues. Germline V gene sequence: CDR1 ENHRY, CDR2 SYGVKD. The CDR3 loop reads CAISDPGNLDEQYF. CDR3 coding DNA: TGTGCCATCAGTGACCCGGGAAACTTGGACGAGCAGTACTTC.

The V gene is TRBV6-2 or TRBV6-3, the J gene TRBJ2-3; no firm D call. The germline V gene encodes CDR1 MNHEY and CDR2 SVGEGT. The CDR3 is 12 residues long. Trimming stripped 5 bases from V and 0 bases from J, with 3 bases between. As DNA, the CDR3 is TGTGCCAGCAGTGGCAGCACAGATACGCAGTATTTT. Its translation: CASSGSTDTQYF.

The CDR3 coding sequence is TGTGCCAGCAGCCAAGATAACCCCCGACTAGCGGGCTGCTCCTACGAGCAGTACTTC. This encodes CASSQDNPRLAGCSYEQYF. This rearrangement joins TRBV3-1 (or the pseudogene TRBV3-2) to TRBJ2-7; TRBD2 agrees at 10 bases. The germline CDR1 and CDR2 sequences are LGHDT and YNNKEL (reference sequence). The CDR3 contains 19 residues. V gave up 0 bases and J gave up 0 bases; unmatched junction bases: 11.

The chain combines TRBV5-1 with TRBJ2-1; 8 bases are a match to TRBD2. CDR1 is SGHRS, CDR2 YFSETQ, per germline. Trimming at V came to 6 bases and at J to 7 bases, leaving 12 bases not matched to a gene. There are 15 residues in the CDR3. The CDR3 loop reads CASTPAGAVGNEQFF. CDR3 in DNA: TGCGCCAGCACTCCAGCGGGGGCCGTGGGGAATGAGCAGTTCTTC.

The sample holds one count of this clone. CDR3 in amino acids: CASSPPVPSSHYGYTF. The CDR3 nucleotides read TGTGCCAGCTCACCACCCGTTCCGAGTTCTCACTATGGCTACACCTTC. The J gene is TRBJ1-2, the V gene TRBV18; D ambiguous. V was trimmed by 0 bases and J by 3 bases, leaving 14 bases between them. The CDR3 spans 16 residues. Germline V gene sequence: CDR1 KGHSH, CDR2 LQKENI.

The rearrangement joins TRBV5-4 to TRBJ1-1; D uncertain. The CDR3 is 15 amino acids. The V and J ends lost 0 bases and 0 bases respectively, with 9 bases between them. In germline, CDR1 is SGHNT, CDR2 YYREEE (reference sequence). Written as DNA, the CDR3 is TGTGCCAGCAGCTTGGATCTAGGCGTGAACACTGAAGCTTTCTTT. Protein product: CASSLDLGVNTEAFF.

The V and J genes are TRBV7-9 and TRBJ1-1, with D perhaps TRBD1 (6 bases). Germline CDR1 and CDR2: SEHNR and FQNEAQ (reference sequence). The CDR3 has 12 amino acids. The V gene lost 5 bases and the J gene lost 10 bases, with 14 bases spanning the gap. CDR3 sequence reads: CASSLHWGLAFF. CDR3 in DNA: TGTGCCAGCAGCCTCCACTGGGGGCTAGCTTTCTTT.

This clone was counted a single time. One end of the junction does not line up with germline, which may come from a read error. The chain is built from TRBV4-1 and TRBJ1-2, with 10 bases identical to TRBD1. The CDR3 contains 15 residues. From germline, CDR1 is MGHRA and CDR2 YSYEKL. CDR3 DNA: TGCACCAGCAGCCAAGATAAGACAGGGGGCGGTGGCTACACCTTC. Translation gives CTSSQDKTGGGGYTF.

This clone was observed a few times. This chain links TRBV24-1 with TRBJ2-7, with TRBD1 identical over 8 bases. The CDR3 runs to 13 residues. The germline CDR1 and CDR2 sequences are KGHDR and SFDVKD. The V and J ends lost 10 bases and 3 bases, in that order; junction bases with no gene match: 7. CDR3 bases: TGTGCCACATCCCGGACAGGGAGCTACGAGCAGTACTTC. It yields the protein CATSRTGSYEQYF.

The gene calls are TRBV7-8 and TRBJ1-6; D not certain. The CDR3 runs 14 residues. V dropped 1 base and J dropped 8 bases, with 9 bases sitting between them. Germline V gives CDR1 SGHVS, CDR2 FQNEAQ. The CDR3 loop reads CASSLGAWDSPLHF. CDR3 DNA sequence: TGTGCCAGCAGCTTAGGGGCTTGGGATTCACCCCTCCACTTT. Filled out from reference TRBV7-8 and TRBJ1-6, the complete variable domain reads GAGVSQSPRYKVAKRGQDVALRCDPISGHVSLFWYQQALGQGPEFLTYFQNEAQLDKSGLPSDRFFAERPEGSVSTLKIQRTQQEDSAVYLCASSLGAWDSPLHFGNGTRLTVT.

The chain combines TRBV11-2 with TRBJ1-4, with D perhaps TRBD1 (5 bases). There are 15 residues in the CDR3. Germline CDR1 SGHAT, CDR2 FQNNGV. V was trimmed by 1 base and J by 4 bases, leaving 10 bases between them. The CDR3 sequence is CASSLVAGVNEKLFF. CDR3 sequence (DNA): TGTGCCAGCAGCTTAGTGGCGGGGGTTAATGAAAAACTGTTTTTT.

V gene TRBV28 combines with J gene TRBJ1-2; no reliable D call. The length of the CDR3 is 11 residues. V lost 5 bases, J lost 1 base, and 2 bases lay in between. In germline, CDR1 is MDHEN, CDR2 SYDVKM. CDR3 coding DNA: TGTGCCAGCAGTCGTAACTATGGCTACACCTTC. Encoded protein: CASSRNYGYTF.

This rearrangement joins TRBV2 to TRBJ1-6; D unclear. Germline CDR1 SNHLY, CDR2 FYNNEI. The CDR3 runs to 17 residues. Trimming cost V 6 bases and J 0 bases, with 15 bases left between them. CDR3 residues: CASSQRDLSSYNSPLHF. The CDR3, as DNA: TGTGCCAGCAGCCAACGGGATCTTAGCTCCTATAATTCACCCCTCCACTTT. Full variable domain (rest looked up from reference TRBV2 and TRBJ1-6): EPEVTQTPSHQVTQMGQEVILRCVPISNHLYFYWYRQILGQKVEFLVSFYNNEISEKSEIFDDQFSVERPDGSNFTLKIRSTKLEDSAMYFCASSQRDLSSYNSPLHFGNGTRLTVT.

The chain has TRBV16 and TRBJ2-1; D is undetermined. The CDR3 extends over 12 amino acids. Trimming stripped 5 bases from V and 6 bases from J, with 8 bases between. The V gene's germline CDR1 is KGHSY and CDR2 FQNENV. The CDR3 nucleotides read TGTGCCAGCAGCGACAATTCCAATGAGCAGTTCTTC. Translated: CASSDNSNEQFF.

The V and J genes are TRBV28 and TRBJ2-5, with 7 bases matching TRBD1. This CDR3 spans 15 amino acids. V trimming: 4 bases; J trimming: 2 bases; junction bases outside the gene matches: 7. Germline V gene data show CDR1 as MDHEN and CDR2 as SYDVKM. The CDR3 DNA reads TGTGCCAGCAGTTCAGGACAGGTGACTCAAGAGACCCAGTACTTC. Translating it yields CASSSGQVTQETQYF.

This chain uses TRBV6-1 with TRBJ2-7; no firm D call. This CDR3 spans 14 amino acids. V was cut by 2 bases and J by 3 bases, with 11 bases left in between. Germline V gene lookup returns CDR1 MNHNS and CDR2 SASEGT. For the CDR3, the DNA is TGTGCCAGCAGTGAATGGCTGGGCAGCTACGAGCAGTACTTC. It translates to CASSEWLGSYEQYF.

The CDR3 DNA sequence: TGCGCCAGCAGCCAAGTGGAGCAAGAGACCCAGTACTTC. It codes for CASSQVEQETQYF. The chain joins TRBV4-1 to TRBJ2-5; no clear D. Trimming stripped 1 base from V and 2 bases from J, with 5 bases between. CDR1 and CDR2 (germline): MGHRA, YSYEKL. The CDR3 length is 13 residues.

This clone has just a few counts. This chain links TRBV4-1 with TRBJ2-5, with D perhaps TRBD2 (6 bases). This CDR3 spans 14 amino acids. Per germline, CDR1 MGHRA and CDR2 YSYEKL. V was cut by 4 bases and J by 3 bases, with 12 bases left in between. The CDR3 loop reads CASSPSWGEETQYF. The CDR3 DNA reads TGCGCCAGCAGCCCCTCCTGGGGGGAAGAGACCCAGTACTTC.

The chain couples TRBV6-1 to TRBJ2-7; D is ambiguous. CDR3 size: 16 residues. Trimming stripped 3 bases from V and 7 bases from J, with 22 bases between. Germline V gives CDR1 MNHNS, CDR2 SASEGT. The CDR3 loop reads CASSDLVVVRSLEQYF. CDR3 DNA: TGTGCCAGCAGTGACCTAGTAGTTGTCCGGTCCCTTGAGCAGTACTTC.

J is TRBJ2-4 and V is TRBV7-9, with TRBD1 identical over 7 bases. The CDR3 spans 16 residues. Germline V gene lookup returns CDR1 SEHNR and CDR2 FQNEAQ (reference sequence). The trim removed 4 bases at V and 0 bases at J, leaving 6 bases unmatched. This CDR3 reads CASSWDSYLAKNIQYF. CDR3 DNA: TGTGCCAGCAGCTGGGACAGTTACCTAGCCAAAAACATTCAGTACTTC.

The count of this clone is one. The CDR3 protein is CASRLGQGRTGELFF. In DNA form, the CDR3 reads TGTGCCAGTAGATTGGGACAGGGTCGGACCGGGGAGCTGTTTTTT. This rearrangement joins TRBV19 to TRBJ2-2; TRBD1 matches 9 bases. V shed 6 bases, J shed 5 bases, and the junction held 7 bases outside the gene matches. The CDR3 has 15 amino acids. The germline CDR1 and CDR2 sequences are LNHDA and SQIVND (reference sequence). The variable domain in full, with the rest retrieved from reference TRBV19 and TRBJ2-2, is DGGITQSPKYLFRKEGQNVTLSCEQNLNHDAMYWYRQDPGQGLRLIYYSQIVNDFQKGDIAEGYSVSREKKESFPLTVTSAQKNPTAFYLCASRLGQGRTGELFFGEGSRLTVL.